The 29 T cell receptor beta chains below all came from one sample that was sequenced in a study of tumor and adjacent non-tumor tissue in lung cancer. TCRbeta libraries were built with three rounds of nested PCR, modified from ARM-PCR. TCRdb called the multiplex PCR reads again in MiXCR, with one record for every CDR3 protein. The repertoire consists of about 90,000 distinct CDR3 sequences, with around three fifths occurring once and the leading ten covering roughly 15%. No cell sorting was done before RNA was extracted from the tissue. Specimen: lung tumor tissue. These receptor sequences come from an older man with non-small cell lung cancer.

The genes are TRBV29-1 and TRBJ2-5, with 9 positions matching TRBD2. The tail of the sequence fits TRBJ2-1 better, so the J call may be wrong. The V gene's germline CDR1 is SQVTM and CDR2 ANQGSEA. The CDR3 covers 14 residues. DNA for the CDR3: TGCAGTGGAACTGGGAGCGGGGGGAAAGAGACCCAGTTCTTC. Translation: CSGTGSGGKETQFF.

For this clonotype: One junction end does not reproduce the germline sequence, and a read error may be involved. This chain connects TRBV20-1 to TRBJ2-1; the match to TRBD2 covers 9 bases. Germline CDR1 DFQATT, CDR2 SNEGSKA (reference sequence). The CDR3 covers 15 residues. The CDR3 spells CSVREGGRAWNEQFF. CDR3 DNA: TGCAGTGTTAGAGAAGGCGGGAGGGCCTGGAATGAGCAGTTCTTC.

To note about this clonotype: Compared with germline, one end of the junction differs, possibly owing to a read error. The V and J genes are TRBV11-2 and TRBJ2-7, with 12 bases lining up with TRBD1. CDR1 SGHAT and CDR2 FQNNGV come from the germline V gene. The CDR3 has 15 residues. The CDR3 loop reads CASGFGTGGIYEEYF. Written as DNA, the CDR3 is TGTGCCAGCGGCTTTGGGACAGGGGGCATCTACGAGGAGTACTTC.

This clonotype was recorded once. This rearrangement joins TRBV29-1 to TRBJ2-1, with a possible D match to TRBD1 (6 bases). The CDR3 sequence is 13 residues long. V was cut by 3 bases and J by 11 bases, with 17 bases left in between. CDR1 is SQVTM and CDR2 is ANQGSEA in the germline V gene. The CDR3 DNA reads as TGCAGCGTTGACGCCAGGGGATTTCTCAAGCAGTTCTTC. Its translation: CSVDARGFLKQFF.

The rearrangement links TRBV29-1 to TRBJ2-7; D is unresolved. This CDR3 contains 13 residues. Trimming removed 1 base from V and 1 base from J, with 8 bases in between. Germline CDR1 reads SQVTM; CDR2 reads ANQGSEA. CDR3 region: CSVEGILSYEQYF. The CDR3 DNA reads as TGCAGCGTTGAAGGTATACTATCCTACGAGCAGTACTTC.

The table lists this clonotype with many counts. The genes are TRBV6-1 and TRBJ2-7, with D perhaps given as TRBD1 or TRBD2 (6 bases each). The V and J ends lost 10 bases and 3 bases respectively, with 10 bases between them. Germline assignment: CDR1 MNHNS and CDR2 SASEGT. This CDR3 is 11 amino acids long. This chain's CDR3 is CATGGNYEQYF. The DNA of the CDR3 is TGTGCCACCGGGGGCAACTACGAGCAGTACTTC.

The genes are TRBV7-3 and TRBJ2-5, with D unresolved. The CDR3 length is 15 residues. In germline, CDR1 is SGHTA, CDR2 FQGTGA. Trimming shortened V by 4 bases and J by 5 bases, and 17 bases separated the two germline ends. The CDR3 DNA reads TGTGCCAGCAGCTCAAACCGGGCCGCCCCTGAGACCCAGTACTTC. It is translated as CASSSNRAAPETQYF.

On this clonotype: One end of the junction varies from germline; a read error may be responsible. The rearrangement joins TRBV11-2 to TRBJ1-3; D gene ambiguous. This CDR3 contains 16 residues. Germline CDR1 is SGHAT and CDR2 is FQNNGV. CDR3: CASRPLRQETGNTIYF. The CDR3 region has the DNA TGTGCCAGCAGGCCTCTCCGCCAGGAGACCGGAAATACCATATATTTT. Full variable domain (missing parts from reference TRBV11-2 and TRBJ1-3): EAGVAQSPRYKIIEKRQSVAFWCNPISGHATLYWYQQILGQGPKLLIQFQNNGVVDDSQLPKDRFSAERLKGVDSTLKIQPAKLEDSAVYLCASRPLRQETGNTIYFGEGSWLTVV.

The chain is built from TRBV25-1 and TRBJ1-2, with unresolved D. The V end was cut by 3 bases, the J end by 3 bases, with 8 bases between. CDR1 is MGHDK and CDR2 is SYGVNS in the germline V gene. This CDR3 contains 13 residues. This chain's CDR3 is CASSDVNHYGYTF. The CDR3 DNA follows: TGTGCCAGCAGTGATGTCAATCACTATGGCTACACCTTC.

In regard to this clonotype: A much larger clone differs by one base, so this may be a read error. The chain links TRBV6-1 to TRBJ1-1; D is uncertain. Trimming stripped 4 bases from V and 0 bases from J, with 6 bases between. This CDR3 spans 13 amino acids. Germline-derived CDR1 and CDR2 are MNHNS and SASEGT. CDR3 nucleotides: TGTGCCAGCAGTGTCGGCCTGAACACTGAAGCTTTCTTT. As protein: CASSVGLNTEAFF.

On this clonotype itself: The final CDR3 position lacks the conserved phenylalanine or tryptophan, pointing to a likely read error. The chain links TRBV6-1 to TRBJ2-6, with a possible D match to TRBD1 (6 bases). Per germline, CDR1 MNHNS and CDR2 SASEGT. The CDR3 is 16 amino acids. This CDR3 reads CTSSAEDSSGANVLTL. CDR3 nucleotides: TGTACCAGCAGTGCCGAGGACAGCTCTGGGGCCAACGTACTGACTCTC.

To note about this clonotype: A clone one base away is much larger, so this may be a read error. The chain joins TRBV7-8 to TRBJ2-4; D unresolved. CDR3 length: 15 amino acids. CDR1 is SGHVS, CDR2 FQNEAQ, per germline. The CDR3 DNA follows: TGTCCCAGCAGCTCACCGCCAGGATCCAAAAACATTCAGTACTTC. Protein product: CPSSSPPGSKNIQYF. Filled out from reference TRBV7-8 and TRBJ2-4, the complete variable domain reads GAGVSQSPRYKVAKRGQDVALRCDPISGHVSLFWYQQALGQGPEFLTYFQNEAQLDKSGLPSDRFFAERPEGSVSTLKIQRTQQEDSAVYLCPSSSPPGSKNIQYFGAGTRLSVL.

About this clonotype itself: Its ends do not fully match the called genes, so a read error is possible. V usage is TRBV5-6 and J usage is TRBJ2-7; D remains unclear. Per the germline V gene, CDR1 is SGHDT and CDR2 is YYEEEE. There are 15 residues in the CDR3. CDR3 protein: CVSSLVQSGSYEQYF. The CDR3, as DNA: TGTGTCAGCAGTCTCGTTCAGTCGGGCTCCTACGAGCAATACTTC.

To note about this clonotype: The CDR3 does not close with the conserved phenylalanine or tryptophan, likely indicating a read error. The DNA is omitted, as the CDR3 cannot be located on it reliably, and the CDR3 follows TCRdb's listing. CDR3 region: CNAEDRETFI. The chain employs TRBV29-1 and TRBJ1-1; TRBD1 is the table's D call, not checked against the DNA. Per the germline V gene, CDR1 is SQVTM and CDR2 is ANQGSEA. The CDR3 region is 10 residues in length, termini included.

This clonotype was counted at least ten times. The rearrangement links TRBV2 to TRBJ2-7, with D possibly being TRBD2 (6 bases). This CDR3 contains 13 residues. CDR1 is SNHLY and CDR2 is FYNNEI in the germline V gene. V shed 7 bases and J shed 3 bases, with 13 bases lying between them. The CDR3 here is CASKPGTLYEQYF. The CDR3 bases are TGTGCCAGCAAACCCGGGACTCTCTACGAGCAGTACTTC.

With regard to this clonotype: A read error may produce the germline difference seen at one junction end. This chain uses TRBV5-1 with TRBJ2-6; a weak D match, TRBD1 (6 bases). The CDR3 length is 17 residues. CDR1 is SGHRS, CDR2 YFSETQ, per germline. The CDR3, as DNA: TGCGTCAGCAGCCAAAACAGGGAAATCTTAGGGGTCAACGTCCTGACTTTC. It codes for CVSSQNREILGVNVLTF.

This clonotype showed up many times. The chain recombines TRBV29-1 with TRBJ1-1; the match to TRBD1 covers 7 bases. The CDR3 contains 14 residues. V dropped 0 bases and J dropped 4; count of bases not matched to a gene: 5. CDR1 and CDR2 (germline): SQVTM, ANQGSEA. The CDR3 region is CSVEDTGVGTEAFF. For the CDR3, the DNA is TGCAGCGTTGAAGATACAGGGGTGGGCACTGAAGCTTTCTTT.

By share of the sample, this clonotype is medium-sized. V and J are TRBV6-5 and TRBJ2-3, with D maybe TRBD2 (6 bases). The CDR3 extends over 15 amino acids. The germline V gene has CDR1 MNHEY and CDR2 SVGAGI. The V gene lost 4 bases and the J gene lost 4 bases, with 15 bases spanning the gap. This chain's CDR3 is CASSWTRDLADTQYF. The CDR3 bases are TGTGCCAGCAGTTGGACACGGGACTTGGCAGATACGCAGTATTTT.

This clonotype has just one count. The final CDR3 position lacks the conserved phenylalanine or tryptophan, pointing to a likely read error. The J gene is TRBJ2-1, the V gene TRBV6-1; the D is unclear. V was trimmed by 9 bases and J by 1 base, leaving 13 bases between them. The CDR3 is made up of 14 amino acids. The V gene's germline CDR1 is MNHNS and CDR2 SASEGT. In DNA form, the CDR3 reads TGTGCCAGTAGGCCGCAGGAGTCCTACAATGAGCAGTTCCTC. This encodes CASRPQESYNEQFL.

Details on this clonotype: This is likely a read error, given that the CDR3 carries no conserved phenylalanine or tryptophan at its end. Because the CDR3's place on the DNA is in doubt, the DNA is left out and the CDR3 is given as listed by TCRdb. The chain combines TRBV11-2 with TRBJ2-7; whether TRBD1, the table's D call, matches the DNA was not checked. CDR1 and CDR2 (germline): SGHAT, FQNNGV. Including both end residues, the CDR3 is 13 amino acids long. CDR3: CASSVDPGYEQYL.

In regard to this clonotype: Its ends do not fully match the called genes, so a read error is possible. The rearrangement uses TRBV20-1 and TRBJ2-7; D could derive from TRBD1 or TRBD2 (5 bases each). The length of the CDR3 is 11 residues. Per germline, CDR1 DFQATT and CDR2 SNEGSKA (reference sequence). The CDR3 loop reads CNASRVYEQYF. CDR3 bases: TGCAATGCTAGCAGGGTATACGAGCAGTACTTC.

Details on this clonotype: A much bigger clone sits one base away, suggesting this may be a read error. The chain links TRBV14 to TRBJ1-2; 10 bases fit TRBD1. The CDR3 covers 16 residues. The germline CDR1 and CDR2 sequences are SGHDN and FVKESK. The V gene end was trimmed by 7 bases and the J gene end by 6 bases; junction bases not matched to a gene: 14. In nucleotides, the CDR3 is TGTGCCAGCACCTTAATGACAGGGGGCATTTTGGATGGCTACACCTTC. Translation gives CASTLMTGGILDGYTF.

This clonotype was counted a few times. A read error may be the cause here, since a much bigger clone is one base away. The chain links TRBV10-3 to TRBJ1-4; 9 positions agree with TRBD1. CDR1 ENHRY and CDR2 SYGVKD come from the germline V gene. The CDR3 spans 14 residues. The ends lost 6 bases at V and 7 bases at J; junction bases unmatched: 6. The CDR3 DNA sequence: TGTGCCATCAGCATGACAGGGGGGAGTGAAAAACTGTTTTTT. This sequence encodes CAISMTGGSEKLFF.

About this clonotype: This may come from a read error, since a much larger clone is one base off. This chain uses TRBV28 with TRBJ2-7; D is unclear. Germline V CDR1 and CDR2: MDHEN, SYDVKM. The germline V and J ends were trimmed by 0 bases and 9 bases, with 6 bases remaining between them. CDR3 length: 11 amino acids. CDR3 DNA: TGTGCCAGCAGTTTATGGAGTGGGCAGTACTTC. Translating gives CASSLWSGQYF. Filled out from reference TRBV28 and TRBJ2-7, the complete variable domain reads DVKVTQSSRYLVKRTGEKVFLECVQDMDHENMFWYRQDPGLGLRLIYFSYDVKMKEKGDIPEGYSVSREKKERFSLILESASTNQTSMYLCASSLWSGQYFGPGTRLTVT.

In the case of this clonotype: As the CDR3 is not closed by the conserved phenylalanine or tryptophan, this likely results from a read error. The V call is TRBV5-5, the J call TRBJ1-4; possibly TRBD1 for D (5 bases). This CDR3 has 15 amino acids. V lost 5 bases and J 0 bases, leaving 11 bases between the germline ends. Germline values: CDR1 SGHKS, CDR2 YYEKEE (reference sequence). This CDR3 reads CASSRTLATNEKLFL. The DNA for the CDR3 is TGTGCCAGCAGTCGGACATTGGCAACTAATGAAAAACTGTTTTTA.

Note on this clonotype: One end of the junction fails to match germline, which may point to a read error. This chain links TRBV10-3 with TRBJ1-1; D not resolved. This CDR3 contains 14 residues. CDR1 ENHRY and CDR2 SYGVKD come from the germline V gene. In DNA, the CDR3 is TGTACCATCAGGAAGTACATGGGGTATACTGAAGCTTTCTTT. Translation: CTIRKYMGYTEAFF.

As regards this clonotype: A much larger clonotype is one base distant, so this may be a read error. The chain employs TRBV12-3 or TRBV12-4 and TRBJ1-1; D remains unclear. The CDR3 loop spans 15 amino acids. CDR3 sequence: CASRPLSSVNIEAFF. For the CDR3, the DNA is TGTGCCAGCAGGCCCCTCAGCTCGGTGAACATTGAAGCTTTCTTT.

About this clonotype: One end of the junction varies from germline; a read error may be responsible. The CDR3 DNA sequence: TGCGCCAGCAGCCCCCTGGGGGGTAGCAATCAGCCCCAACATTTT. Its protein is CASSPLGGSNQPQHF. The chain joins TRBV4-1 to TRBJ1-5, with a tentative D call TRBD1 (5 bases). This CDR3 comprises 15 residues. The V gene's germline CDR1 is MGHRA and CDR2 YSYEKL.

In regard to this clonotype: This may be a read error, as it is one base from a much larger clone. The chain is built from TRBV20-1 and TRBJ2-5; D unclear. The CDR3 covers 13 residues. The germline V gene has CDR1 DFQATT and CDR2 SNEGSKA (reference sequence). The CDR3 sequence: CSGRVSPQETQYF. CDR3 coding DNA: TGCAGTGGTAGAGTATCCCCTCAAGAGACCCAGTACTTC.